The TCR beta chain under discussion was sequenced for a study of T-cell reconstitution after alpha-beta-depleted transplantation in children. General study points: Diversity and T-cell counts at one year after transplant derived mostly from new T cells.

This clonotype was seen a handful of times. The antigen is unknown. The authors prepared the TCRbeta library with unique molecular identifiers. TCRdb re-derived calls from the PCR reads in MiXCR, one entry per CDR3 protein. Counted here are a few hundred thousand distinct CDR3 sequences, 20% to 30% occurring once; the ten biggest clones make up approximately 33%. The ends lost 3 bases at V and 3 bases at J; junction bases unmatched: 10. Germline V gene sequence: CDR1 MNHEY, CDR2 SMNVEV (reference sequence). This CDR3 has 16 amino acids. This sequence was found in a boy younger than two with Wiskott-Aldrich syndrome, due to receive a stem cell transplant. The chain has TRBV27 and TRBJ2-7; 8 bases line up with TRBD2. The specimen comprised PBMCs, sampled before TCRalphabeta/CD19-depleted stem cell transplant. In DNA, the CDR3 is TGTGCCAGCAGTTTTACCCACAGTAGCGGGATCTACGAGCAGTACTTC. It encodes CASSFTHSSGIYEQYF.